This T cell receptor beta chain was found in a study of T cells in Graves' hyperthyroidism and ophthalmopathy. Across the whole study: The authors collected peripheral blood at initial diagnosis, before any treatment.

There are many counts of this clonotype. The CDR3 sequence is 13 residues long. In germline, CDR1 is SGHAT, CDR2 FQNNGV. Trimming cost V 4 bases and J 6 bases; bases outside gene matches: 3. There were TCR beta CDR3 regions amplified from RNA transcripts. The TCR CDR3 first-round RT-PCR relied on the HTBI primer set. TCRdb called the multiplex PCR reads again in MiXCR, with one record for every CDR3 protein. The sample lists hundreds of thousands of distinct CDR3 sequences, more than 20% occurring once. What was sequenced was blood. This clonotype was sampled from a man aged 30 to 45 with Graves' ophthalmopathy. The rearrangement joins TRBV11-2 to TRBJ2-7; 10 nucleotides agree with TRBD2. DNA for the CDR3: TGTGCCAGCAGCTCATGGACTAGCGGCGAGCAGTACTTC. Its protein product is CASSSWTSGEQYF.